Below are 4 T cell receptor beta chains sequenced from a single sample in a study of glioma-infiltrating T cells after dendritic cell vaccination. Time point of the sample: after dendritic cell vaccination, including at tumor progression/relapse. Generated by immunoSEQ multiplex PCR, the TCRdb table keeps only in-frame clones and is missing some. This table has approximately 85,000 clones, about 85% appearing once. Sequenced here: blood, sampled after dendritic cell vaccination. The receptors stem from a human donor with glioblastoma.

J is TRBJ1-2 and V is TRBV7-2; D gene ambiguous. The germline V gene has CDR1 SGHTA and CDR2 FQGNSA. Trimming shortened V by 0 bases and J by 2 bases, and 4 bases separated the two germline ends. CDR3 length: 13 residues. The CDR3 reads CASSLALNYGYTF. CDR3 in DNA: TGTGCCAGCAGCTTAGCCCTAAACTATGGCTACACCTTC.

This clone turned up a few times. The chain couples TRBV6-5 to TRBJ1-2; D unclear. The CDR3 is 14 amino acids. The V gene's germline CDR1 is MNHEY and CDR2 SVGAGI. V was shortened by 5 bases and J by 4 bases, with 14 bases between the two germline ends. Here the CDR3 reads CASSDGSERYGYTF. Here the CDR3 DNA reads TGTGCCAGCAGTGATGGGTCGGAGCGCTATGGCTACACCTTC.

The chain recombines TRBV4-1 with TRBJ1-2; 8 bases are a match to TRBD1. This CDR3 region has 14 residues. After removal of 2 bases from V and 4 bases from J, the junction contained 3 bases not matched to a gene. In germline, CDR1 is MGHRA, CDR2 YSYEKL. CDR3 in amino acids: CASSQPGQAYGYTF. The CDR3 DNA reads as TGCGCCAGCAGCCAACCGGGACAGGCCTATGGCTACACCTTC.

J is TRBJ2-7 and V is TRBV23-1; 9 bases fit TRBD1. TRBV23-1 has ORF status, its function being uncertain. The CDR3 runs to 15 residues. Germline trimming cut 5 bases from V and 2 bases from J; bases unmatched to any gene: 7. As DNA, the CDR3 is TGCGCCAGCAGTGCCCGCCGGGACAGGGCCTACGAGCAGTACTTC. Its translation is CASSARRDRAYEQYF.